The 27 T cell receptor beta chains below were found in one sample sequenced in a study of identical twins (dated by TCRdb to the mid-2010s). Library preparation employed 5' RACE. Sequenced using an Illumina HiSeq 2000. In TCRdb, the public reads were trimmed at Q25 with fastp and aligned with MiXCR, with productive beta chains retained. Under each unique CDR3 protein, matching rows form one entry showing the most common genes and DNA. Recorded for this sample are hundreds of thousands of distinct CDR3 sequences; roughly an eighth of them occurred a single time. The top ten clonotypes cover 1.5% to 2% of the sample. These sequences were also reported in another study, on yellow fever vaccine responses in identical twins.

The sequencing sample was made of PBMCs. Receptors originate from a woman in her late teens or twenties in good health.

This clonotype was seen a few times. V is TRBV11-2 and J is TRBJ1-2; D is possibly TRBD1 (5 bases). Germline V lookup: CDR1 SGHAT, CDR2 FQNNGV. This CDR3 has 15 amino acids. The germline V and J ends were trimmed by 3 bases and 1 base, with 12 bases remaining between them. CDR3 residues: CASSFRGRDNYGYTF. The DNA of the CDR3 is TGTGCCAGCAGCTTTAGAGGCAGGGATAACTATGGCTACACCTTC.

This clonotype was recorded a few times. This chain connects TRBV6-5 to TRBJ2-2; 12 bases fit TRBD1. Germline V lookup: CDR1 MNHEY, CDR2 SVGAGI. V gave up 5 bases and J gave up 6 bases; unmatched junction bases: 13. The CDR3 is 18 amino acids. The CDR3 DNA is TGTGCCAGCAGTAACTGGGGACAGGGGGCTACCCGGGCCGGGGAGCTGTTTTTT. This encodes CASSNWGQGATRAGELFF.

This clonotype came up a few times. The V gene is TRBV20-1, the J gene TRBJ1-6; D is perhaps TRBD1 (6 bases). Trimming pared 1 base from V and 7 bases from J, leaving 17 bases between. There are 16 residues in the CDR3. Germline lookup yields CDR1 DFQATT and CDR2 SNEGSKA (reference sequence). The CDR3 DNA follows: TGCAGTGCTAGAGGGTCCTCGGGGGCAGGCAATTCACCCCTCCACTTT. The encoded protein is CSARGSSGAGNSPLHF.

The chain carries TRBV7-9 and TRBJ1-2; D perhaps matches TRBD1 (6 bases). The CDR3 contains 13 residues. Per germline, CDR1 SEHNR and CDR2 FQNEAQ (reference sequence). Trimming took 3 bases from V and 5 from J, leaving 10 bases between them. The CDR3 region has the DNA TGTGCCAGCAGCTTCTCGGGGGCATATGGCTACACCTTC. This encodes CASSFSGAYGYTF.

This clonotype occurred a few times. The CDR3 nucleotides are TGTGCCAGCAGCTTGTCAGGGAGAATGACCTACGAGCAGTACTTC. This sequence encodes CASSLSGRMTYEQYF. V usage is TRBV7-9 and J usage is TRBJ2-7; D might be TRBD1 or TRBD2, each matching 5 bases. In germline, CDR1 is SEHNR, CDR2 FQNEAQ (reference sequence). The germline V and J ends were trimmed by 3 bases and 2 bases, with 14 bases remaining between them. The CDR3 runs 15 residues.

In this sample, this clonotype turned up a few times. This chain joins TRBV2 and TRBJ2-4, with a weak D call TRBD2 (6 bases). This CDR3 contains 13 residues. Germline V gene data show CDR1 as SNHLY and CDR2 as FYNNEI. Trimming stripped 4 bases from V and 8 bases from J, with 12 bases between. DNA for the CDR3: TGTGCCAGCAGTGGAGGGACTGGGGACATTCAGTACTTC. Its protein is CASSGGTGDIQYF.

This clonotype has at least ten counts. CDR3 nucleotides: TGTGCCAGCAGTGAAGCGGAGGACTCGTTCTTT. Its protein product is CASSEAEDSFF. The rearrangement joins TRBV2 to TRBJ1-1, with D unresolved. V was clipped by 0 bases and J by 14 bases, with 10 bases between them. This CDR3 has 11 residues. Germline V gene lookup returns CDR1 SNHLY and CDR2 FYNNEI.

This clonotype was found a few times. The chain employs TRBV9 and TRBJ1-4, with D perhaps TRBD1 (6 bases). The V gene's germline CDR1 is SGDLS and CDR2 YYNGEE. This CDR3 region has 16 residues. Trimming pared 3 bases from V and 3 bases from J, leaving 15 bases between. The CDR3 coding sequence is TGTGCCAGCAGCGGGTTTCAGGGGCTGGCTAATGAAAAACTGTTTTTT. Protein sequence: CASSGFQGLANEKLFF.

The chain couples TRBV12-3 or TRBV12-4 to TRBJ2-3; D is unresolved. Trimming cost V 1 base and J 8 bases, with 10 bases left between them. The CDR3 totals 13 residues. The chain's CDR3 is CASSLGLDGTQYF. The DNA for the CDR3 is TGTGCCAGCAGTTTAGGGTTGGATGGTACGCAGTATTTT.

The rearrangement links TRBV11-2 to TRBJ2-5; 8 bases are a match to TRBD2. Per the germline V gene, CDR1 is SGHAT and CDR2 is FQNNGV. Trimming at V came to 3 bases and at J to 7 bases, leaving 7 bases not matched to a gene. CDR3 length: 14 amino acids. CDR3 nucleotide sequence: TGTGCCAGCAGCTTCTGGGGACTAGACATGACCCAGTACTTC. Protein: CASSFWGLDMTQYF.

This clonotype was seen only a few times. This rearrangement joins TRBV20-1 to TRBJ2-3; TRBD2 agrees at 11 bases. The CDR3 is 15 amino acids. CDR1 is DFQATT and CDR2 is SNEGSKA in the germline V gene (reference sequence). The V gene end was trimmed by 4 bases and the J gene end by 2 bases; junction bases not matched to a gene: 5. The CDR3 reads CSATTSGATTDTQYF. The CDR3, as DNA: TGCAGTGCTACGACTAGCGGGGCGACCACAGATACGCAGTATTTT.

This clonotype came up many times. The chain combines TRBV5-1 with TRBJ2-2; TRBD2 is a possible D gene (5 bases). The CDR3 spans 16 residues. In germline, CDR1 is SGHRS, CDR2 YFSETQ. Trimming shortened V by 5 bases and J by 7 bases, and 21 bases separated the two germline ends. CDR3 amino acids: CASSKGPDWRVGELFF. The CDR3 DNA reads as TGCGCCAGCAGTAAAGGCCCCGACTGGCGGGTCGGGGAGCTGTTTTTT.

The chain carries TRBV12-5 and TRBJ2-7; 11 nucleotides match TRBD2. Germline CDR1 reads LGHNT; CDR2 reads FRNRAP. Trimming cost V 5 bases and J 4 bases; bases outside gene matches: 10. The CDR3 spans 16 residues. CDR3 loop: CASGRGSGRAQYEQYF. The CDR3 DNA sequence: TGTGCTAGTGGTAGGGGTAGCGGGAGGGCCCAATACGAGCAGTACTTC.

V is TRBV6-2 or TRBV6-3 and J is TRBJ2-1; 10 bases are shared with TRBD2. The CDR3 length is 21 residues. J gave up 4 bases and V 6 bases, and 24 bases lay outside the gene matches. Germline CDR1 and CDR2: MNHEY and SVGEGT. Here the CDR3 DNA reads TGTGCCAGCAGAACAAAGACAGGGGCAACGTCGGGACTAGCGAGATACAATGAGCAGTTCTTC. Amino acid sequence: CASRTKTGATSGLARYNEQFF.

The chain recombines TRBV29-1 with TRBJ2-1; a weak D match, TRBD2 (5 bases). CDR1 is SQVTM and CDR2 is ANQGSEA in the germline V gene. The CDR3 runs to 11 residues. Trimming removed 8 bases from V and 8 bases from J, with 13 bases in between. The CDR3 DNA sequence: TGCAGCATTCAACTAGTTTATGAGCAGTTCTTC. Protein sequence: CSIQLVYEQFF.

This clonotype was seen ten or more times. This chain connects TRBV5-1 to TRBJ2-3; maybe TRBD2 (6 bases). Germline CDR1 SGHRS, CDR2 YFSETQ. The CDR3 totals 17 residues. V was pared by 1 base and J by 3 bases, with 18 bases between. As DNA, the CDR3 is TGCGCCAGCAGCTTGTCGGAGGGCGGCCCTATGACAGATACGCAGTATTTT. It specifies CASSLSEGGPMTDTQYF.

There are a few counts of this clonotype. The V gene is TRBV28, the J gene TRBJ2-2; 7 bases are a match to TRBD2. Germline V CDR1 and CDR2: MDHEN, SYDVKM. The CDR3 has 13 amino acids. V lost 5 bases to trimming and J lost 4 bases; unmatched junction nucleotides: 1. CDR3 DNA: TGTGCCAGCAGTGGGGGGGTCACCGGGGAGCTGTTTTTT. Protein product: CASSGGVTGELFF.

This rearrangement joins TRBV20-1 to TRBJ1-2, with D uncertain. Deletions cut 3 bases from V and 6 bases from J, with 11 bases between. Germline V gene data show CDR1 as DFQATT and CDR2 as SNEGSKA (reference sequence). This CDR3 has 12 amino acids. The CDR3 loop reads CSASERTNGYTF. CDR3 in DNA: TGCAGTGCTAGTGAGAGGACGAATGGCTACACCTTC.

This clonotype was recorded a few times. The chain has TRBV20-1 and TRBJ2-3; D may be TRBD1 or TRBD2 (5 bases each). This CDR3 region has 15 residues. From germline, CDR1 is DFQATT and CDR2 SNEGSKA (reference sequence). V dropped 1 base and J dropped 0 bases, with 11 bases sitting between them. The CDR3 loop is CSARGGSASTDTQYF. CDR3 coding DNA: TGCAGTGCTAGAGGGGGGTCGGCTAGCACAGATACGCAGTATTTT.

This clonotype was seen more than once but under ten times. The chain employs TRBV7-8 and TRBJ2-3, with 12 bases aligning to TRBD2. The V and J ends lost 5 bases and 4 bases, in that order; junction bases with no gene match: 10. There are 17 residues in the CDR3. Germline CDR1 and CDR2: SGHVS and FQNEAQ. The CDR3 DNA sequence: TGTGCCAGCAGCCCTCTAGCGGGAGGGCCTTCGGCAGATACGCAGTATTTT. Translating gives CASSPLAGGPSADTQYF.

V usage is TRBV5-5 and J usage is TRBJ2-7, with a weak D call TRBD1 (6 bases). The CDR3 totals 15 residues. V was clipped by 4 bases and J by 2 bases, with 16 bases between them. The germline V gene encodes CDR1 SGHKS and CDR2 YYEKEE (reference sequence). The CDR3 here is CASSERWTDAYEQYF. Written as DNA, the CDR3 is TGTGCCAGCAGCGAGCGATGGACAGACGCCTACGAGCAGTACTTC.

This chain uses TRBV20-1 with TRBJ1-1, with D possibly TRBD1 on 6 matching bases. Trimming took 4 bases from V and 1 from J, leaving 25 bases between them. From germline, CDR1 is DFQATT and CDR2 SNEGSKA (reference sequence). CDR3 length equals 18 residues. The CDR3: CSATRDILFASSNTEAFF. CDR3 coding DNA: TGCAGTGCTACCCGGGACATTTTATTCGCATCGTCGAACACTGAAGCTTTCTTT.

CDR3 sequence reads: CASSSRDSSEAFF. DNA of the CDR3: TGTGCCAGCAGCTCCAGGGATTCGTCTGAAGCTTTCTTT. The V gene is TRBV9, the J gene TRBJ1-1, with a weak D call TRBD1 (5 bases). The CDR3 extends over 13 amino acids. V was shortened by 4 bases and J by 6 bases, with 13 bases between the two germline ends. The germline V gene has CDR1 SGDLS and CDR2 YYNGEE.

The chain couples TRBV5-1 to TRBJ2-3, with D uncertain. V was trimmed by 0 bases and J by 1 base, leaving 9 bases between them. This CDR3 has 15 amino acids. Germline CDR1 and CDR2: SGHRS and YFSETQ. CDR3 DNA sequence: TGCGCCAGCAGCTTGGGGGGAAGCCGCACAGATACGCAGTATTTT. This codes for CASSLGGSRTDTQYF.

This clonotype was counted only a few times. The rearrangement joins TRBV15 to TRBJ2-1, with no clear D. Germline V gene lookup returns CDR1 LNHNV and CDR2 YYDKDF (reference sequence). The CDR3 loop spans 20 amino acids. The V end lost 5 bases, the J end lost 0 bases, and 26 bases lay between the germline ends. The CDR3 is CATSAWTAPRFFFSYNEQFF. CDR3 bases: TGTGCCACCAGCGCATGGACCGCGCCAAGATTCTTTTTCTCCTACAATGAGCAGTTCTTC.

This clonotype was detected only a few times. V gene TRBV28 combines with J gene TRBJ1-3; D gene uncertain. V was shortened by 7 bases and J by 7 bases, with 17 bases between the two germline ends. Germline V CDR1 and CDR2: MDHEN, SYDVKM. This CDR3 has 14 residues. Here the CDR3 reads CASTEGGNRNTIYF. DNA for the CDR3: TGTGCCAGCACCGAGGGAGGGAATAGGAACACCATATATTTT.

This clonotype showed up just a few times. This chain connects TRBV13 to TRBJ2-1; TRBD1 might be the D (5 bases). The CDR3 runs 13 residues. Trimming shortened V by 1 base and J by 7 bases, and 8 bases separated the two germline ends. Germline CDR1 reads PRHDT; CDR2 reads FYEKMQ (reference sequence). CDR3 nucleotide sequence: TGTGCCAGCAGCTTAGCCCCAGGGAATGAGCAGTTCTTC. Protein: CASSLAPGNEQFF.